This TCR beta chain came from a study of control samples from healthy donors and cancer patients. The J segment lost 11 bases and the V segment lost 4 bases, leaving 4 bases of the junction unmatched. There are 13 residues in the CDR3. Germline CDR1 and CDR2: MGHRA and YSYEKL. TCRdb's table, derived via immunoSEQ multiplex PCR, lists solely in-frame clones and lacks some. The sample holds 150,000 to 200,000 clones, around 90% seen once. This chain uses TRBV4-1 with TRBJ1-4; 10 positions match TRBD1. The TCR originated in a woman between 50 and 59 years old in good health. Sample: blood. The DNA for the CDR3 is TGCGCCAGCAGCCCCGGACAGGGGGACAAACTGTTTTTT. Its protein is CASSPGQGDKLFF.